This T cell receptor beta chain was recorded in a study of molecular identifiers for immune sequencing clone quantification. Findings of the study overall: Over 99% of effector molecules, yet under 1% of naive-cell molecules, were held by clones above 20 RNA copies.

As for this clonotype: Its specificity is not known.

This CDR3 has 16 amino acids. The V gene end was trimmed by 3 bases and the J gene end by 6 bases; junction bases not matched to a gene: 14. CDR1 DFQATT and CDR2 SNEGSKA come from the germline V gene (reference sequence). TCRdb itself ran the PCR reads through MiXCR, one entry per CDR3 protein. The repertoire holds about half a million distinct CDR3 sequences, over 20% seen once, with about 0.8% in the top ten. The origin of this receptor is a human donor in good health. Some libraries in this study had Jurkat cell RNA spiked in. V usage is TRBV20-1 and J usage is TRBJ2-1; TRBD2 aligns across 7 bases. Source material: naive CD8+ T cells from blood, with Jurkat cell RNA spiked in. This sample's subset: FACS-sorted CD8+CD4-CCR7+CD45RA+ naive T cells. The CDR3 DNA is TGCAGTGCTAGTCTTGGGGGGGGGTTCGTTGGCAATGAGCAGTTCTTC. Encoded protein: CSASLGGGFVGNEQFF.